Detailed here is one TCR beta chain. No antigen is known for it. It has no much larger one-base neighbor in the sample; base qualities were not kept. Each collaborating institution followed its own protocols to collect whole blood in K2EDTA tubes. For TCRbeta analysis, collaborators shipped samples as frozen whole blood, isolated PBMCs, or DNA extracted from either of those sample types. This specimen belongs to a study of blood T cell repertoires in COVID-19 (dated by TCRdb to between 2020 and 2021). General notes on the study: Samples from collaborators originated in the United States, Italy and Spain and spanned both the acute and convalescent phases of COVID-19. A freely available public database, intended as a resource for researchers studying the immune response to SARS-CoV-2, is where the repertoires were released. Where HLA class I and class II types were available, the types were taken from metadata supplied by the sample provider, not from assay-based typing. The dataset comprised deeply sampled blood TCRbeta repertoires from subjects exposed to, actively infected with, or recovered from COVID-19. Samples came from the ongoing ImmuneRACE study (first 160 participants) plus 1,254 subjects from 6 global collaborators. Nearly every sample came with metadata listing a de-identified subject ID, COVID-19 status, age in years and sex. The prospective study material was composed of cDNA or gDNA derived from T cells, B-cell-depleted T cells, or PBMCs. The paper as a whole reports these results and caveats: The amount of clinical and demographic metadata varied by source and participant and was provided uncurated.

The CDR3 spans 15 residues, from the cysteine through the phenylalanine. Just the 45-base CDR3 DNA is kept, in frame starting at base 1. From V the trimming removes 4 bases and from J it removes 6 bases, while the gene matches leave 5 bases of the junction unaccounted for. From a lookup of the germline V gene, CDR1 and CDR2 are KGHDR and SFDVKD. The immunoSEQ Assay, a bias-controlled multiplex PCR, was used to amplify TCRbeta CDR3 regions from genomic DNA. The authors' pipeline ran thus. The number of nucleated cells in each sample was estimated by amplification of reference gene primers within the assay. To quantify the absolute abundance of each unique TCRbeta CDR3 rearrangement, sequence reads were collapsed and filtered. For each sample, productive Simpson clonality was calculated as the square root of Simpson's diversity index over productive rearrangements. TCRdb took over this immuneACCESS table, retaining in-frame rearrangements with V and J assigned. Such tables are incomplete; in checked studies, under half of the missing clones stem from an unresolved V gene, and the remainder is unexplained. V, J and clone size reflect that table, while D and trimming were determined from the DNA. Counted in this sample were 55,000 to 90,000 clones; 81% of them appeared once. About 0.87% of the sample lies in the top ten.

This TCR derives from a woman in her 70s with acute or convalescent COVID-19. The V and J genes are TRBV24-1 and TRBJ2-1, with 10 middle bases fitting TRBD2. Sequencing used peripheral blood. For the CDR3, the sequence is CATSDSGTSVNEQFF. The DNA reads as follows: TGTGCCACCAGTGACTCCGGGACTAGCGTCAATGAGCAGTTCTTC.